This TCR beta chain was captured in a study of cytomegalovirus exposure and HLA in healthy donors. General observations from the study: A later analysis linked a missense variant in DCLRE1C to the trimming of TCR beta V and J genes. Three CMV-associated chains proved CMV antigen-specific in vitro. Follow-up analysis found HLA locus-dependent TCR association rates, highest for DRB1 and lowest for HLA-C.

The CDR3 length is 14 residues. V was shortened by 3 bases and J by 5 bases, with 10 bases between the two germline ends. Germline assignment: CDR1 KGHSH and CDR2 LQKENI. A remark on this clone: Its antigen remains unidentified.

With 60 Vbeta and 13 Jbeta primers, the PCR was carried out. The protocol was immunoSEQ multiplex PCR, while the TCRdb copy is restricted to in-frame clones and leaves out a portion. The table records 90,000 to 120,000 clones, 82% of them present only once. V usage is TRBV18 and J usage is TRBJ1-4, with a possible D match to TRBD1 (6 bases). The specimen was PBMCs. The TCR originated in a man younger than 45 in good health and CMV-seropositive. This chain's CDR3 is CASSPDRRNEKLFF. CDR3 nucleotides: TGTGCCAGCTCACCCGACAGGAGAAATGAAAAACTGTTTTTT.